These 32 T cell receptor beta chains came from one sample sequenced in a study of CD4 and CD8 cells across lung adenocarcinoma regions. In TCRdb, the PCR reads were re-called with MiXCR into one record per CDR3 protein. The sample has fewer than 20,000 distinct CDR3 sequences; 51% are singletons. Sequencing was performed on CD8+ T cells from the center of a lung tumor. The receptors come from a female donor with lung adenocarcinoma. The CD4 and CD8 labels of this study may be unreliable.

This chain links TRBV6-1 with TRBJ2-6; D ambiguous. Trimming cost V 7 bases and J 0 bases, with 13 bases left between them. From germline, CDR1 is MNHNS and CDR2 SASEGT. The CDR3 runs to 16 residues. CDR3 residues: CASTYSASSGANVLTF. CDR3 DNA: TGTGCCAGCACATACAGTGCATCCTCTGGGGCCAACGTCCTGACTTTC.

This clonotype is judged medium-sized. The gene calls are TRBV6-1 and TRBJ2-5; maybe TRBD2 (6 bases). CDR1 and CDR2 from the germline V gene are MNHNS and SASEGT. The CDR3 length is 15 residues. Trimming pared 7 bases from V and 4 bases from J, leaving 19 bases between. The DNA for the CDR3 is TGTGCCAGCACCACGGCAACGGGACTCGGAGAGACCCAGTACTTC. Translating gives CASTTATGLGETQYF.

This clonotype was seen ten or more times. V is TRBV6-1 and J is TRBJ1-2; tentatively, D is TRBD1 (5 bases). The CDR3 is 17 residues long. V was shortened by 7 bases and J by 6 bases, with 27 bases between the two germline ends. In germline, CDR1 is MNHNS, CDR2 SASEGT. CDR3 amino acids: CASIRGGQNFIGDGYTF. The CDR3 DNA reads TGTGCCAGCATCAGAGGAGGACAAAACTTTATAGGGGATGGCTACACCTTC.

The rearrangement links TRBV7-2 to TRBJ2-1; 7 nucleotides align to TRBD2. Per germline, CDR1 SGHTA and CDR2 FQGNSA. Losses at the gene ends were 2 bases for V and 8 bases for J; bases not matched to a gene: 12. The CDR3 consists of 16 residues. The CDR3 sequence: CASSLRGLGGRDEQFF. CDR3 nucleotide sequence: TGTGCCAGCAGCTTACGAGGCCTCGGCGGGAGAGATGAGCAGTTCTTC.

V and J are TRBV10-3 and TRBJ1-2, with 11 bases that match TRBD1. Germline values: CDR1 ENHRY, CDR2 SYGVKD. The V gene end was trimmed by 3 bases and the J gene end by 6 bases; junction bases not matched to a gene: 6. The CDR3 covers 15 residues. CDR3 sequence: CAISDPDRGLNGYTF. In DNA, the CDR3 is TGTGCCATCAGTGACCCGGACAGGGGGCTGAATGGCTACACCTTC.

The chain employs TRBV6-1 and TRBJ2-1; possibly TRBD1 or TRBD2 for D (5 bases each). From germline, CDR1 is MNHNS and CDR2 SASEGT. Trimming left V 8 bases short and J 6 bases short, with 20 bases between. The CDR3 is made up of 15 amino acids. CDR3: CASRPGISRGNEQFF. Written as DNA, the CDR3 is TGTGCCAGCCGGCCCGGGATAAGTAGGGGCAATGAGCAGTTCTTC.

The chain has TRBV6-5 and TRBJ2-1; 8 nucleotides align to TRBD1. The DNA end is more similar to TRBJ2-5, so the J call may be wrong. The CDR3 length is 15 residues. The germline gives CDR1 MNHEY, CDR2 SVGAGI. For the CDR3, the DNA is TGTGCCAGCAGTTACCAGGGGGCCATAGGGGAGACCCAGTACTTC. Amino acids: CASSYQGAIGETQYF.

By share, this clonotype ranks as medium-sized. This chain joins TRBV6-1 and TRBJ2-4; tentatively, D is TRBD1 or TRBD2 (5 bases each). The CDR3 has 13 amino acids. V lost 5 bases, J lost 7 bases, and 12 bases lay in between. Germline V gives CDR1 MNHNS, CDR2 SASEGT. In DNA form, the CDR3 reads TGTGCCAGCAGTCCGCCAGGGACGAACATTCAGTACTTC. Translating gives CASSPPGTNIQYF.

This clonotype counts as medium-sized (0.01 to 0.1%). Germline and junction disagree at one end, which may indicate a read error. The V and J genes are TRBV6-5 and TRBJ2-1; D is undetermined. Germline values: CDR1 MNHEY, CDR2 SVGAGI. The CDR3 runs 15 residues. The CDR3 nucleotides read TGTGCCAGCAGTTACTTCAGCCCCTCGACGGGCCCTCCACACTTC. It encodes CASSYFSPSTGPPHF.

The chain employs TRBV27 and TRBJ2-3; TRBD2 matches at 7 bases. The CDR3 has 13 residues. Looked up from germline, CDR1 is MNHEY and CDR2 is SMNVEV (reference sequence). V shed 7 bases, J shed 4 bases, and the junction held 5 bases outside the gene matches. The CDR3 loop reads CASTPTSSDTQYF. In DNA, the CDR3 is TGTGCCAGCACCCCGACTAGCTCAGATACGCAGTATTTT.

This rearrangement joins TRBV7-2 to TRBJ2-5; D is perhaps TRBD1 or TRBD2 (6 bases each). Per germline, CDR1 SGHTA and CDR2 FQGNSA. The ends were cut back, 5 bases at V and 2 bases at J, with 15 bases in the middle. CDR3 length: 15 amino acids. The CDR3 coding sequence is TGTGCCAGCAGCACGGGGGCTACTATACAAGAGACCCAGTACTTC. It encodes CASSTGATIQETQYF.

This clonotype was seen more than once but under ten times. This sequence joins TRBV4-2 and TRBJ2-7, with 9 bases identical to TRBD1. With 3 bases clipped from V and 4 bases from J, the junction kept 7 bases outside the gene matches. In germline, CDR1 is LGHNA, CDR2 YNFKEQ. CDR3 length: 15 residues. Here the CDR3 DNA reads TGTGCCAGCAGCCAGTGGGGGACAGGGCAATACGAGCAGTACTTC. This translates into CASSQWGTGQYEQYF.

To note about this clonotype: Sequence at one end of the junction differs from germline and may be a read error. The chain has TRBV6-5 and TRBJ2-2; no firm D call. Germline V gene lookup returns CDR1 MNHEY and CDR2 SVGAGI. The CDR3 length is 16 residues. CDR3 amino acids: CASSYSHTVSTEELYF. DNA of the CDR3: TGTGCCAGCAGTTACAGTCATACCGTGAGCACCGAGGAGCTGTATTTT.

This clonotype was detected ten times or more. This sequence joins TRBV6-1 and TRBJ2-1; D not resolved. Germline V gives CDR1 MNHNS, CDR2 SASEGT. The CDR3 runs 14 residues. V lost 8 bases to trimming and J lost 1 base, with 12 bases between them. The CDR3 loop reads CASWSSSSYNEQFF. The CDR3 DNA is TGTGCCAGCTGGTCATCTAGTTCCTACAATGAGCAGTTCTTC.

CDR3 sequence: CASSPPSRAYEQYF. CDR3 coding DNA: TGTGCCAGCTCACCACCGAGCAGAGCCTACGAGCAGTACTTC. This chain joins TRBV18 and TRBJ2-5, with D unresolved. The end of the DNA aligns better with TRBJ2-7, so the J call may be wrong. The CDR3 runs 14 residues. Germline-derived CDR1 and CDR2 are KGHSH and LQKENI.

This rearrangement joins TRBV4-1 to TRBJ2-3, with D hard to call. This CDR3 spans 16 amino acids. V was shortened by 0 bases and J by 0 bases, with 10 bases between the two germline ends. Germline lookup yields CDR1 MGHRA and CDR2 YSYEKL. CDR3 region: CASSQDRAASTDTQYF. As DNA, the CDR3 is TGCGCCAGCAGCCAAGATCGAGCAGCTAGCACAGATACGCAGTATTTT.

This clonotype has just one count. This chain uses TRBV27 with TRBJ2-2; the D is unclear. Trimming shortened V by 6 bases and J by 7 bases, and 12 bases separated the two germline ends. Germline V CDR1 and CDR2: MNHEY, SMNVEV (reference sequence). The length of the CDR3 is 13 residues. This CDR3 is CASRPSLYGELFF. CDR3 DNA sequence: TGTGCCAGCAGACCCTCGCTGTACGGGGAGCTGTTTTTT.

About this clonotype: A much larger clone differs by one base, so this may be a read error. V usage is TRBV7-6 and J usage is TRBJ2-1; 9 nucleotides line up with TRBD1. After removal of 7 bases from V and 8 bases from J, the junction contained 15 bases not matched to a gene. The CDR3 contains 16 residues. CDR1 SGHVS and CDR2 FNYEAQ come from the germline V gene. The CDR3 coding sequence is TGTGCCAGCAACACCACGGGACAGGGTTCTATCGATGAGCAGTTCTTC. It specifies CASNTTGQGSIDEQFF.

This chain joins TRBV5-1 and TRBJ2-2, with D maybe TRBD1 (6 bases). The CDR3 length is 15 residues. Germline assignment: CDR1 SGHRS and CDR2 YFSETQ. The germline V and J ends were trimmed by 0 bases and 6 bases, with 12 bases remaining between them. Here the CDR3 reads CASSLAGAVAGELFF. CDR3 in DNA: TGCGCCAGCAGCTTGGCAGGGGCAGTAGCCGGGGAGCTGTTTTTT.

For the CDR3, the DNA is TGTGCCAGCAGGCTAGCGGGGCATACCGGGGAGCTGTTTTTT. Its translation is CASRLAGHTGELFF. This chain uses TRBV6-1 with TRBJ2-2; TRBD2 agrees at 9 bases. Trimming at V came to 6 bases and at J to 5 bases, leaving 4 bases not matched to a gene. CDR3 length: 14 amino acids. Germline V CDR1 and CDR2: MNHNS, SASEGT.

There are many counts of this clonotype. The chain has TRBV6-5 and TRBJ2-1, with 9 bases lining up with TRBD2. The CDR3 totals 17 residues. V lost 2 bases and J lost 8; bases outside the gene matches: 13. Germline V gene lookup returns CDR1 MNHEY and CDR2 SVGAGI. This CDR3 reads CASSYREPGLAGYEQFF. The CDR3 DNA reads TGTGCCAGCAGTTACAGAGAACCGGGACTAGCTGGGTATGAGCAGTTCTTC.

V gene TRBV28 combines with J gene TRBJ2-5; D remains unclear. The CDR3 is 12 residues long. CDR1 and CDR2 (germline): MDHEN, SYDVKM. The V gene lost 6 bases and the J gene lost 7 bases, with 12 bases spanning the gap. CDR3 nucleotide sequence: TGTGCCAGCAGCCCGCCAGTAGGGACCCAGTACTTC. Protein sequence: CASSPPVGTQYF.

Remarks on this clonotype: Just one base apart from a much larger clone, this may be a read error. The chain couples TRBV7-2 to TRBJ2-1; TRBD2 aligns across 11 bases. CDR1 SGHTA and CDR2 FQGNSA come from the germline V gene. This CDR3 contains 14 residues. The trim removed 3 bases at V and 13 bases at J, leaving 8 bases unmatched. The CDR3 loop reads CASSLGLAVETQFF. The CDR3 DNA reads TGTGCCAGCAGCTTGGGACTAGCGGTTGAGACCCAGTTCTTC.

This chain uses TRBV6-1 with TRBJ1-6, with D possibly matching TRBD1 (5 bases). Germline loops: CDR1 MNHNS, CDR2 SASEGT. Between the trimmed V and J ends, which lost 1 base and 12 bases, there was a span of 16 bases. CDR3 length: 15 residues. The CDR3 DNA reads as TGTGCCAGCAGTGAAGGGGGGTTTAGGAGCCAACCCCTCCACTTT. Its translation is CASSEGGFRSQPLHF.

This clonotype was picked up a small number of times. As DNA, the CDR3 is TGTGCCAGCAGTTTATCGGGAGGGATCAGCTATGGCTACACCTTC. It specifies CASSLSGGISYGYTF. J is TRBJ1-2 and V is TRBV27; no clear D. Germline lookup yields CDR1 MNHEY and CDR2 SMNVEV (reference sequence). The CDR3 extends over 15 amino acids. With 0 bases removed from V and 4 bases from J, the gap between germline ends came to 12 bases.

On this clonotype: Its ends do not fully match the called genes, so a read error is possible. CDR3 region: CASSPRLAGRLPDTQYF. CDR3 coding DNA: TGTGCCAGCAGTCCGCGACTAGCGGGACGGCTCCCAGATACGCAGTATTTC. The J gene is TRBJ2-1, the V gene TRBV6-1, with TRBD2 matching over 11 bases. The CDR3 totals 17 residues. The germline gives CDR1 MNHNS, CDR2 SASEGT.

This clonotype was detected once. An end of the junction differs from the germline gene, which may be a read error. The rearrangement uses TRBV25-1 and TRBJ2-3; D may be TRBD2 (5 bases). Germline CDR1 is MGHDK and CDR2 is SYGVNS. The CDR3 spans 16 residues. CDR3 coding DNA: TGTGCCAGCAGGGAACGGGGTGGTTCTGGCCCAGATACGCAGTATTTC. It is translated as CASRERGGSGPDTQYF.

This clonotype was counted a few times. This chain's CDR3 is CAISEYGQSRDEQYF. The CDR3, as DNA: TGTGCCATCAGTGAGTATGGACAGTCTCGGGACGAGCAGTACTTC. J is TRBJ2-5 and V is TRBV10-3, with a tentative D call TRBD1 (6 bases). Judging by the DNA end, TRBJ2-7 fits better; the J call may be wrong. This CDR3 is 15 amino acids long. Germline V gives CDR1 ENHRY, CDR2 SYGVKD.

There are many counts of this clonotype. The gene calls are TRBV6-5 and TRBJ2-1; D unclear. The CDR3 totals 15 residues. V was pared by 0 bases and J by 0 bases, with 6 bases between. Germline CDR1 reads MNHEY; CDR2 reads SVGAGI. The CDR3 loop is CASSYSTPSYNEQFF. The CDR3 nucleotides read TGTGCCAGCAGTTACTCGACTCCCTCCTACAATGAGCAGTTCTTC.

A word on this clonotype: A junction end diverges from the germline sequence, so it may reflect a read error. The DNA of the CDR3 is TGTGCCAGGGGGCTAGGGGGGCGGGCCAAAAAGATTCAGTACTTC. Residues: CARGLGGRAKKIQYF. The chain couples TRBV11-2 to TRBJ2-4; D may match TRBD1 or TRBD2 (6 bases each). The CDR3 totals 15 residues. Germline lookup yields CDR1 SGHAT and CDR2 FQNNGV.

Details on this clonotype: A read error may produce the germline difference seen at one junction end. This chain connects TRBV27 to TRBJ2-3, with D perhaps matching TRBD1 (5 bases). The length of the CDR3 is 15 residues. Looked up from germline, CDR1 is MNHEY and CDR2 is SMNVEV (reference sequence). Here the CDR3 reads CASSSFLRGTETQYF. CDR3 sequence (DNA): TGTGCCAGCAGTTCCTTCTTAAGGGGCACAGAGACGCAGTATTTC.

This clonotype ranks as medium-sized. The V gene is TRBV6-1, the J gene TRBJ2-3, with 9 bases aligning to TRBD2. Germline values: CDR1 MNHNS, CDR2 SASEGT. The CDR3 contains 17 residues. Trimming took 2 bases from V and 6 from J; bases not matched to a gene: 12. The CDR3 spells CASSEYGLAGYLDTQYF. CDR3 in DNA: TGTGCCAGCAGTGAATACGGTCTAGCGGGATATTTGGATACGCAGTATTTT.